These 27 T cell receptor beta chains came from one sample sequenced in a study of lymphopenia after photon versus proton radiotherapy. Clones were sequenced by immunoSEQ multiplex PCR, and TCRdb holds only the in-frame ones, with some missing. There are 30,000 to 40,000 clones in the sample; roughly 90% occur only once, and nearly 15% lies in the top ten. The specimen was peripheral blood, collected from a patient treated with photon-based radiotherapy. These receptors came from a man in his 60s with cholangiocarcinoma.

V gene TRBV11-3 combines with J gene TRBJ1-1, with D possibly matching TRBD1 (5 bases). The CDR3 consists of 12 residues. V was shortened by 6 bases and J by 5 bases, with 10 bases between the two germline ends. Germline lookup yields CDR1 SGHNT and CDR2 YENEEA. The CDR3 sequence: CASRSGRTEAFF. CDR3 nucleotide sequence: TGTGCCAGCAGGTCGGGGCGGACTGAAGCTTTCTTT.

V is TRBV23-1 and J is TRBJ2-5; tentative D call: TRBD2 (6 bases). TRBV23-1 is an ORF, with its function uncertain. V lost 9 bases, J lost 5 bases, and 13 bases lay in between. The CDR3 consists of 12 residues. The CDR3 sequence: CAREEGVETQYF. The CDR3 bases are TGCGCCAGAGAGGAGGGAGTGGAGACCCAGTACTTC.

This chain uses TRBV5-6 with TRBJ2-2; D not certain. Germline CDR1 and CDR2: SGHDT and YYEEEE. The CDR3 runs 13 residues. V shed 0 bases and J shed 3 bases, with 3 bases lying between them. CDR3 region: CASSLGHTGELFF. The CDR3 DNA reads TGTGCCAGCAGCTTGGGTCACACCGGGGAGCTGTTTTTT.

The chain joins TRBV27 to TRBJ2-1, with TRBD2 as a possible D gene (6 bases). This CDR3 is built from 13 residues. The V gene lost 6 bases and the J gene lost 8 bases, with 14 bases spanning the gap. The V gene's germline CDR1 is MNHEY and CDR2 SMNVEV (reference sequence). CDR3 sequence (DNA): TGTGCCAGCAGAGCGGGCTTGGACGATGAGCAGTTCTTC. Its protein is CASRAGLDDEQFF.

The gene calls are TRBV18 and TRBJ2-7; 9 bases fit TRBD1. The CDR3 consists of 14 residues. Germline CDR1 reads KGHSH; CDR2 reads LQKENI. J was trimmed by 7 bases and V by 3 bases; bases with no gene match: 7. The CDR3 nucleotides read TGTGCCAGCTCACCCAAGGTGACAGGGGGTGAGCAGTACTTC. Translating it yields CASSPKVTGGEQYF.

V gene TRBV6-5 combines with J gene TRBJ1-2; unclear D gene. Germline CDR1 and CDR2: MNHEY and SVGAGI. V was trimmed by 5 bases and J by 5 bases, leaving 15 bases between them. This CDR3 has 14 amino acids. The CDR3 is CASSAQQVGYGYTF. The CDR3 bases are TGTGCCAGCAGTGCGCAACAAGTAGGATATGGCTACACCTTC.

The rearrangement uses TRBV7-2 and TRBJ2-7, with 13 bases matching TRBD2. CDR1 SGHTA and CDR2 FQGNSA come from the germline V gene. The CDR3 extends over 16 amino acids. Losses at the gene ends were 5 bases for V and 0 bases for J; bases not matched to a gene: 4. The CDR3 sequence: CASSPRTSGGSYEQYF. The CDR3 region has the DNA TGTGCCAGCAGCCCGAGGACTAGCGGGGGCTCCTACGAGCAGTACTTC.

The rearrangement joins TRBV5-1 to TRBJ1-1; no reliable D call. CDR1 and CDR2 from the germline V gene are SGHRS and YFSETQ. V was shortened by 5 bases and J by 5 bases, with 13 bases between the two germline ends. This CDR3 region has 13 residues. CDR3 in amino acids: CASRVQVETEAFF. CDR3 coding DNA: TGCGCCAGCAGAGTCCAGGTTGAAACTGAAGCTTTCTTT.

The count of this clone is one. For the CDR3, the DNA is TGTGCCAGCAGCTTTAGTACAGGGGGACGGAATCAGCCCCAGCATTTT. It yields the protein CASSFSTGGRNQPQHF. The rearrangement links TRBV7-9 to TRBJ1-5, with 8 positions matching TRBD1. The CDR3 sequence is 16 residues long. The trim removed 3 bases at V and 4 bases at J, leaving 8 bases unmatched. CDR1 and CDR2 (germline): SEHNR, FQNEAQ (reference sequence). Looking up the rest from reference TRBV7-9 and TRBJ1-5 gives the full variable domain: DTGVSQNPRHKITKRGQNVTFRCDPISEHNRLYWYRQTLGQGPEFLTYFQNEAQLEKSRLLSDRFSAERPKGSFSTLEIQRTEQGDSAMYLCASSFSTGGRNQPQHFGDGTRLSIL.

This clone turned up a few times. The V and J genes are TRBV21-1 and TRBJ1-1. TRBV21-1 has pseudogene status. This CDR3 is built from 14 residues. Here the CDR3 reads CASSNIRKNTEAFF. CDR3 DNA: TGTGCCAGCAGCAATATAAGGAAGAACACTGAAGCTTTCTTT.

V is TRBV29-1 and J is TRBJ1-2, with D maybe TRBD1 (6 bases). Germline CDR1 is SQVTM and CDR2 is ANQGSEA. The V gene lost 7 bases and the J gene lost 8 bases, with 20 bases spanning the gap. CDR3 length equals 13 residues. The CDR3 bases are TGCAGCGCCGAAAGCACAGGGCCGGAGGGCTACACCTTC. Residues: CSAESTGPEGYTF.

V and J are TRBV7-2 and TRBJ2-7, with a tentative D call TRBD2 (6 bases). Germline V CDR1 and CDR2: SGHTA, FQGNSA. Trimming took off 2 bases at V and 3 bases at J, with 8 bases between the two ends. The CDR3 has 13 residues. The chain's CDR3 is CASSLSGGYEQYF. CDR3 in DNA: TGTGCCAGCAGCTTATCCGGGGGCTACGAGCAGTACTTC.

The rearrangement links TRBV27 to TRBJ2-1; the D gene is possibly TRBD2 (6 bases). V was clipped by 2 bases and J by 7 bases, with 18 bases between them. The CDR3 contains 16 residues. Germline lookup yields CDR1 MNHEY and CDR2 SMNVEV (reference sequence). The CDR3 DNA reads TGTGCCAGCAGTTTACTGGGTGGGAGGATCTGGAATGAGCAGTTCTTC. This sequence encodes CASSLLGGRIWNEQFF.

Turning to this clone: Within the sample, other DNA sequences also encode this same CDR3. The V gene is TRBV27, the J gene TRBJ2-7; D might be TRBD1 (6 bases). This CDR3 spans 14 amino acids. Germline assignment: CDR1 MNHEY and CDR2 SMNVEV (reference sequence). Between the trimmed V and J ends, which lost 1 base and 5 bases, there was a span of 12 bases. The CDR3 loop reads CASSLFGRGNEQYF. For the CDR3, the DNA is TGTGCCAGCAGTTTATTCGGCAGGGGTAACGAGCAGTACTTC.

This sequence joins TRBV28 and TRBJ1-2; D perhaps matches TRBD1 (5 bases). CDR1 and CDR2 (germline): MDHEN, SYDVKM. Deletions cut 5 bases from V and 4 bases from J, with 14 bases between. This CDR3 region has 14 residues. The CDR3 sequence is CASSPPGRLYGYTF. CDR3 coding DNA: TGTGCCAGCAGTCCCCCGGGACGGCTCTATGGCTACACCTTC.

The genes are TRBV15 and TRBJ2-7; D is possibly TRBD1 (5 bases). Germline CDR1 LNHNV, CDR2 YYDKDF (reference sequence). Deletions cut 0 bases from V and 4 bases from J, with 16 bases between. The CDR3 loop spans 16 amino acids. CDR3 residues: CATSRDRAGSGYEQYF. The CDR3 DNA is TGTGCCACCAGCAGAGATCGCGCAGGGTCAGGGTACGAGCAGTACTTC.

The CDR3: CASSAPRPSSYNEQFF. The CDR3 DNA follows: TGTGCCAGCAGCGCCCCCAGGCCTAGCTCCTACAATGAGCAGTTCTTC. The rearrangement joins TRBV28 to TRBJ2-1; D gene unclear. Trimming stripped 6 bases from V and 0 bases from J, with 15 bases between. CDR3 length: 16 amino acids. Germline values: CDR1 MDHEN, CDR2 SYDVKM.

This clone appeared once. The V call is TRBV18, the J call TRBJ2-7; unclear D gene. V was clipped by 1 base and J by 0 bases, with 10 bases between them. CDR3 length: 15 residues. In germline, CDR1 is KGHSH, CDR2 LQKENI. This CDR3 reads CASSPQETSSYEQYF. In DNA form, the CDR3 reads TGTGCCAGCTCACCACAGGAAACAAGCTCCTACGAGCAGTACTTC.

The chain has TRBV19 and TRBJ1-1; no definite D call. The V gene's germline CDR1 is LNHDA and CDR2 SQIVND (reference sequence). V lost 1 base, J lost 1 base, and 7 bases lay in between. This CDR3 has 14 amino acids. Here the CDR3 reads CASSIVGRNTEAFF. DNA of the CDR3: TGTGCCAGTAGTATAGTAGGGAGGAACACTGAAGCTTTCTTT.

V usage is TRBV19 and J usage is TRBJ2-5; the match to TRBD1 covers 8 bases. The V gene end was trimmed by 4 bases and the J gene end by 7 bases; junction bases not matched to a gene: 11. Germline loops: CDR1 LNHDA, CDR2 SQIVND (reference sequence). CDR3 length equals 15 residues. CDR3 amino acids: CASSTMGQAFGTQYF. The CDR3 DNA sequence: TGTGCCAGTAGTACAATGGGACAGGCTTTCGGGACCCAGTACTTC.

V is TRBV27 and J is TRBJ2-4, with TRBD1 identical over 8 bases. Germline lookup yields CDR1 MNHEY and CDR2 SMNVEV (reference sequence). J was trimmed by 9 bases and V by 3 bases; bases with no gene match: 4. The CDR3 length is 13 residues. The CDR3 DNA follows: TGTGCCAGCAGTTTGGACAGGGTCACCATTCAGTACTTC. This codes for CASSLDRVTIQYF.

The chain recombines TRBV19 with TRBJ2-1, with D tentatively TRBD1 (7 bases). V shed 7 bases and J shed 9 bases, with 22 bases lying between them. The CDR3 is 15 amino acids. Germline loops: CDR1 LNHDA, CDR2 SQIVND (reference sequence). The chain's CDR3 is CASTRQGGLVGEQFF. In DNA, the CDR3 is TGTGCCAGTACTCGTCAGGGGGGCCTGGTCGGTGAGCAGTTCTTC.

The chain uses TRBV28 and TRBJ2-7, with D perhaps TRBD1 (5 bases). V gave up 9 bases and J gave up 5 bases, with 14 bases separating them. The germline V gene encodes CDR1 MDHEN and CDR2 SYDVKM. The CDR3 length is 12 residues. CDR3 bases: TGTGCCAGTGGACAACCCCTTCACGAGCAGTACTTC. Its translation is CASGQPLHEQYF.

CDR3 residues: CSADRPGRAFF. The CDR3 nucleotides are TGCAGTGCTGATAGACCGGGGAGAGCTTTCTTT. This chain connects TRBV20-1 to TRBJ1-1; no clear D gene. The CDR3 has 11 amino acids. Germline V lookup: CDR1 DFQATT, CDR2 SNEGSKA (reference sequence). V was clipped by 5 bases and J by 10 bases, with 14 bases between them.

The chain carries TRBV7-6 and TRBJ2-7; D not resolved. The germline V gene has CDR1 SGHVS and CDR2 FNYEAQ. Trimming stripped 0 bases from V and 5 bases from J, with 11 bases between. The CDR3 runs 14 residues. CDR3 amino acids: CASSLARAVDEQYF. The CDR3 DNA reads TGTGCCAGCAGCTTAGCTAGGGCCGTGGACGAGCAGTACTTC.

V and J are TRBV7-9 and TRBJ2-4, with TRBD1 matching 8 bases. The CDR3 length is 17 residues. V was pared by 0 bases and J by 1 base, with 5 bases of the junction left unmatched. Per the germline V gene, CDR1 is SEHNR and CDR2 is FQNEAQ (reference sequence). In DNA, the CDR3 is TGTGCCAGCAGCTTAGCTGGCAGGGGGCCGGCCAAAAACATTCAGTACTTC. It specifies CASSLAGRGPAKNIQYF.

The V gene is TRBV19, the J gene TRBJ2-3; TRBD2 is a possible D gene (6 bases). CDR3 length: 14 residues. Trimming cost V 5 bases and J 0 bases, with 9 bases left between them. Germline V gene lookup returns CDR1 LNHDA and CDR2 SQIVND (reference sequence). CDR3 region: CASSERGSTDTQYF. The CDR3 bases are TGTGCCAGTAGTGAACGGGGGAGCACAGATACGCAGTATTTT. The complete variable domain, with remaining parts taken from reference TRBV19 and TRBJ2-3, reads DGGITQSPKYLFRKEGQNVTLSCEQNLNHDAMYWYRQDPGQGLRLIYYSQIVNDFQKGDIAEGYSVSREKKESFPLTVTSAQKNPTAFYLCASSERGSTDTQYFGPGTRLTVL.